This T cell receptor (beta chain) was identified during a study of blood T cells in healthy people across ages. The wider study: T cells yielded about one barcoded beta molecule per two cells through template switching.

General study results and limits: Diversity of TCR beta per million T cells declined in a roughly linear way with age.

Germline CDR1 and CDR2: MDHEN and SYDVKM. The CDR3 sequence is 13 residues long. This clonotype was seen a few times. The antigen remains unidentified. The use of a sample-barcoded 5' primer and a J-beta primer mix characterized a second PCR of roughly 6 to 12 cycles. TCRdb passed the 5' RACE reads through MiXCR, listing each CDR3 protein once. Here the sample spans 600,000 to 850,000 distinct CDR3 sequences, 20% to 25% being singletons. This same sample was also part of a study on T cells of mothers and their children. That paper notes: cDNA was made from all extracted RNA, around 1.5 ug per 15 ul. Barcodes and 2-4 random nucleotides were added by M1S in the second PCR.

The chain links TRBV28 to TRBJ2-5; 8 positions agree with TRBD2. The J call may not be correct, given that the DNA end is closer to TRBJ2-1. The receptor was derived from a boy aged 5-17 years in good health. What was sequenced was blood. Here the CDR3 DNA reads TGTGCCAGCAGAGTAGCGGGGTTGGATGAGCAGTTCTTC. Residues: CASRVAGLDEQFF.